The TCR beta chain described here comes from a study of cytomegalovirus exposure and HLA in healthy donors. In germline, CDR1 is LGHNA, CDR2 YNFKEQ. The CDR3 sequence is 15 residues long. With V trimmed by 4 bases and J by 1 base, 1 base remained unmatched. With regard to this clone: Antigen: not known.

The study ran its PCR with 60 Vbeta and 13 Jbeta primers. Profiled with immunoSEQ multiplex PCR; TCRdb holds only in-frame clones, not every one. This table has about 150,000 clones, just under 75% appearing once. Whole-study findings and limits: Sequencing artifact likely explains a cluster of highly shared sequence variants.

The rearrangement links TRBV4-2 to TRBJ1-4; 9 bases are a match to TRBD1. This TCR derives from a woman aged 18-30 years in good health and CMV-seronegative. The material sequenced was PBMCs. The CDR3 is CASSPGQGTNEKLFF. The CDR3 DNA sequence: TGTGCCAGCAGCCCGGGACAGGGAACTAATGAAAAACTGTTTTTT.